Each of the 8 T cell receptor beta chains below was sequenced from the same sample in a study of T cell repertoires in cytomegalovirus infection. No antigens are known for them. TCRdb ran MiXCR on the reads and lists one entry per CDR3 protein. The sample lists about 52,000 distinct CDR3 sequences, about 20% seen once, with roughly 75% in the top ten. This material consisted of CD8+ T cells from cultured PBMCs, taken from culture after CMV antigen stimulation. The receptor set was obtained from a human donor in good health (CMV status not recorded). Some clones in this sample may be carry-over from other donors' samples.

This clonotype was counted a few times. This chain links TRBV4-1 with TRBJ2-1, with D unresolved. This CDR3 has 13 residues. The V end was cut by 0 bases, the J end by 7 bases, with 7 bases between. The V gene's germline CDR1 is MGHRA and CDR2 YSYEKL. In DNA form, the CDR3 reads TGCGCCAGCAGCCAAGATAAAGGGAATGAGCAGTTCTTC. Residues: CASSQDKGNEQFF.

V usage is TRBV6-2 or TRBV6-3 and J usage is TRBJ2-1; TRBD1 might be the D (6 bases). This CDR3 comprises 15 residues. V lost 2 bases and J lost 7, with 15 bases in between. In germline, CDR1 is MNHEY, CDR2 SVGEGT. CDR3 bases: TGTGCCAGCAGTTACGGAGACAGGAACCTTAATGAGCAGTTCTTC. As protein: CASSYGDRNLNEQFF.

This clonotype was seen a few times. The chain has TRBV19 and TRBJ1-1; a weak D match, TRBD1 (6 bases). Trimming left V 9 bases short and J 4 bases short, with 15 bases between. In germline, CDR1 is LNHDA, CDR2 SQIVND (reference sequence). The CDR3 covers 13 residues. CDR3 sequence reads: CASKKQGRTEAFF. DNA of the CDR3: TGTGCCAGCAAAAAACAGGGTCGCACTGAAGCTTTCTTT.

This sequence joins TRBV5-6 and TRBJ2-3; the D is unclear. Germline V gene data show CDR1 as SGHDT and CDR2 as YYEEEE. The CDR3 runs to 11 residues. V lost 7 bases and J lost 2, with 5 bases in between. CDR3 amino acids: CASGSTDTQYF. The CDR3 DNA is TGTGCCAGCGGGTCCACAGATACGCAGTATTTT.

CDR3 protein: CATSSGQRDRRNEKLFF. Here the CDR3 DNA reads TGTGCCACCAGCAGTGGACAACGGGACAGACGGAATGAAAAACTGTTTTTT. The rearrangement links TRBV15 to TRBJ1-4; 7 bases align to TRBD1. Germline loops: CDR1 LNHNV, CDR2 YYDKDF (reference sequence). The CDR3 runs to 17 residues. Trimming took 3 bases from V and 5 from J; bases not matched to a gene: 12.

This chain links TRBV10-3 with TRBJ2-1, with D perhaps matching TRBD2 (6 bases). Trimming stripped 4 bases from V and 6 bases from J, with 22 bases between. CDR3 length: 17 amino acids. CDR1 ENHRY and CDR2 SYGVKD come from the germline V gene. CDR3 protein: CAISGPSEGRSSNEQFF. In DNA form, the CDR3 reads TGTGCCATCAGTGGACCATCGGAGGGTAGGTCTTCCAATGAGCAGTTCTTC.

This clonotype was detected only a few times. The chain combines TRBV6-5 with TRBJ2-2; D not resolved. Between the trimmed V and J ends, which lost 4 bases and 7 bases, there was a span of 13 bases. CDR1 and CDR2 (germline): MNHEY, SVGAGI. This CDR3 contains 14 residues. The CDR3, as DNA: TGTGCCAGCAGTTCGAACCCTATAATCGGGGAGCTGTTTTTT. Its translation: CASSSNPIIGELFF.

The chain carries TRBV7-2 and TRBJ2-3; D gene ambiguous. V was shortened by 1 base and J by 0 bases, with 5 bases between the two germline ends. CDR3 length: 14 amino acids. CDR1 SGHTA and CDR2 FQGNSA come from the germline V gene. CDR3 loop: CASSLEDSTDTQYF. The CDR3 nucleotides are TGTGCCAGCAGCTTAGAGGACAGCACAGATACGCAGTATTTT.